This TCR beta chain was obtained from a study of cytomegalovirus exposure and HLA in healthy donors. This CDR3 region has 16 residues. The germline V and J ends were trimmed by 5 bases and 1 base, with 17 bases remaining between them. Germline-derived CDR1 and CDR2 are PRHDT and FYEKMQ (reference sequence). Primers: 60 Vbeta forward and 13 Jbeta reverse. Profiled with immunoSEQ multiplex PCR; TCRdb holds only in-frame clones, not every one. The repertoire table contains some 130,000 clones. This receptor was taken from a woman aged 35 to 49 in good health and CMV-seropositive. V usage is TRBV13 and J usage is TRBJ2-5; the D gene is possibly TRBD2 (7 bases). The specimen was PBMCs. The CDR3 sequence: CASSPGAGALQETQYF. CDR3 nucleotide sequence: TGTGCCAGCAGCCCTGGGGCGGGGGCCCTCCAAGAGACCCAGTACTTC.